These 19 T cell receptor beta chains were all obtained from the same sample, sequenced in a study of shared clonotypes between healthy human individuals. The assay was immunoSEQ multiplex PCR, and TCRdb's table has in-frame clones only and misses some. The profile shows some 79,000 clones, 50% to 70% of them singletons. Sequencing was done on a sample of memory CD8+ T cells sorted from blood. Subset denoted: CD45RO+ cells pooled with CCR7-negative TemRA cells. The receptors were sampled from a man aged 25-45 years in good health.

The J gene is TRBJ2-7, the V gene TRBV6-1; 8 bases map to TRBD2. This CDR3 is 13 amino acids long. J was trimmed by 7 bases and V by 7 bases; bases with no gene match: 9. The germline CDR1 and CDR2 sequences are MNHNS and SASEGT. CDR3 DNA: TGTGCCAGCAATAGCGGGGTCGGATGGGAGCAGTACTTC. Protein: CASNSGVGWEQYF.

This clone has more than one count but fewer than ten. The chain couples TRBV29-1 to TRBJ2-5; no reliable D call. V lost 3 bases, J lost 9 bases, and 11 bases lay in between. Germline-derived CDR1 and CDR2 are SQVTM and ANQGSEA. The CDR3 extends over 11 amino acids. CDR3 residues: CSVEADLAQYF. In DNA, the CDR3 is TGCAGCGTTGAGGCAGATTTGGCCCAGTACTTC. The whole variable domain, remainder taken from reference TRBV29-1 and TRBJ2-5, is SAVISQKPSRDICQRGTSLTIQCQVDSQVTMMFWYRQQPGQSLTLIATANQGSEATYESGFVIDKFPISRPNLTFSTLTVSNMSPEDSSIYLCSVEADLAQYFGPGTRLLVL.

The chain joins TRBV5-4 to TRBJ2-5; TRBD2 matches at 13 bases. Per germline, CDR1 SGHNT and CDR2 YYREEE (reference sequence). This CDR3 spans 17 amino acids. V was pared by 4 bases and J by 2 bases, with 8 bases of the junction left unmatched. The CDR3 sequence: CASSQGGLAGPQETQYF. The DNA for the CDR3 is TGTGCCAGCAGCCAAGGGGGACTAGCGGGACCGCAAGAGACCCAGTACTTC.

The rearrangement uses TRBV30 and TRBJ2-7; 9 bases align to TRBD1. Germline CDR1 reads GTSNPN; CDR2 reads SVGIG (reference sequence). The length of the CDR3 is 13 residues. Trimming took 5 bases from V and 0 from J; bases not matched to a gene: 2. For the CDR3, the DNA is TGTGCCTGGGACAGGGGGAGCTCCTACGAGCAGTACTTC. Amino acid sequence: CAWDRGSSYEQYF.

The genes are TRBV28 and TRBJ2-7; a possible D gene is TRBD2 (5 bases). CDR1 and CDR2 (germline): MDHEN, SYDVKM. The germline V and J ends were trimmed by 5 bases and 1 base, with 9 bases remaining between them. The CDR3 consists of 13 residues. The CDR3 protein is CASSPGVSYEQYF. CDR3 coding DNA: TGTGCCAGCAGTCCCGGGGTGTCCTACGAGCAGTACTTC.

CDR3 loop: CASSLSGDGYTF. CDR3 nucleotide sequence: TGTGCCAGCAGTTTGTCTGGGGATGGCTACACCTTC. The chain has TRBV28 and TRBJ1-2; no firm D call. Germline CDR1 MDHEN, CDR2 SYDVKM. This CDR3 has 12 residues. V shed 3 bases and J shed 6 bases, with 8 bases lying between them.

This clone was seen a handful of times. Here the CDR3 reads CSVSSGIGTGELFF. Here the CDR3 DNA reads TGCAGCGTTTCTAGCGGGATAGGCACCGGGGAGCTGTTTTTT. The V call is TRBV29-1, the J call TRBJ2-2; 9 nucleotides agree with TRBD2. This CDR3 comprises 14 residues. The junction had 5 bases not matched to a gene; V was cut back by 5 bases and J by 4 bases. Looked up from germline, CDR1 is SQVTM and CDR2 is ANQGSEA.

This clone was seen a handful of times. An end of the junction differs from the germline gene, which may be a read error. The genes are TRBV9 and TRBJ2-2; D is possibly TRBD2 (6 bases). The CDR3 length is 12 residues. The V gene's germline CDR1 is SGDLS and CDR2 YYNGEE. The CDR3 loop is CASSGLDRGAVF. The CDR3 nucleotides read TGTGCCAGCAGCGGACTAGACCGGGGAGCTGTTTTT.

The CDR3 sequence is CASSPTSGNNEQFF. CDR3 nucleotide sequence: TGTGCCAGCAGCCCCACTAGCGGGAACAATGAGCAGTTCTTC. The rearrangement joins TRBV6-6 to TRBJ2-1, with TRBD2 matching 10 bases. The CDR3 loop spans 14 amino acids. Germline-derived CDR1 and CDR2 are MNHNY and SVGAGI (reference sequence). Trimming at V came to 6 bases and at J to 5 bases, leaving 4 bases not matched to a gene.

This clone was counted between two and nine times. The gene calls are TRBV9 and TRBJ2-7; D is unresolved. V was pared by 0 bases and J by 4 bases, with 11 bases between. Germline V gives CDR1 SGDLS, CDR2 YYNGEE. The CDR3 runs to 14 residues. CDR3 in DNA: TGTGCCAGCAGCGTAGAGGGTAGTAATTACGAGCAGTACTTC. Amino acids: CASSVEGSNYEQYF.

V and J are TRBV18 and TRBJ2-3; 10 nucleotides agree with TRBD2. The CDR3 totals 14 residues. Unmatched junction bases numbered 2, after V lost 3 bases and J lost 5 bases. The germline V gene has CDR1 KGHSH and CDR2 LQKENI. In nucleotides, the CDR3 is TGTGCCAGCTCACCTCCTAGCGGGAGAGATACGCAGTATTTT. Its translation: CASSPPSGRDTQYF.

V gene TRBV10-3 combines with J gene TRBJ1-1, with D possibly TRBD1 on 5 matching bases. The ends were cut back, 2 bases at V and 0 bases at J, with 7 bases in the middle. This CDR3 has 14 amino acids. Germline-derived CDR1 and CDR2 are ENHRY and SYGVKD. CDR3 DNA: TGTGCCATCAGTGAGGGGGGGATGAACACTGAAGCTTTCTTT. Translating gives CAISEGGMNTEAFF.

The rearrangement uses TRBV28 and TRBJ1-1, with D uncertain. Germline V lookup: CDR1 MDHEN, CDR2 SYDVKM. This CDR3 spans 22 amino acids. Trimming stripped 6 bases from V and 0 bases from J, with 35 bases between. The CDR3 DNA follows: TGTGCCAGCAGGACCAGTCACGGCCCCAAAGGCGCAAGCCACAGTATGAACACTGAAGCTTTCTTT. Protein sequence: CASRTSHGPKGASHSMNTEAFF.

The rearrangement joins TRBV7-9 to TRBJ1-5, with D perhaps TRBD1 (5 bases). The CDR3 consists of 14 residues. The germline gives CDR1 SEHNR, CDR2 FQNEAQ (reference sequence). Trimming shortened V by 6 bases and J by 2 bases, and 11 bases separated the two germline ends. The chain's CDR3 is CASRGPRGNQPQHF. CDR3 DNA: TGTGCCAGCAGGGGCCCCAGGGGCAATCAGCCCCAGCATTTT.

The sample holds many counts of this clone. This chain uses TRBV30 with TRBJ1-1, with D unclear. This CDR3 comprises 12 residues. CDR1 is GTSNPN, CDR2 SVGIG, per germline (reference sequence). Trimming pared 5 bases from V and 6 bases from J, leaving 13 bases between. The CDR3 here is CAWLQMSSEAFF. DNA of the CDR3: TGTGCCTGGCTTCAGATGTCTTCTGAAGCTTTCTTT.

The CDR3 is CASSQQAGGFYEQYF. For the CDR3, the DNA is TGCGCCAGCAGCCAACAAGCGGGAGGTTTTTACGAGCAGTACTTC. The rearrangement joins TRBV4-3 to TRBJ2-7, with 9 bases lining up with TRBD2. Germline CDR1 reads LGHNA; CDR2 reads YSLEER. CDR3 length: 15 amino acids. V shed 2 bases, J shed 4 bases, and the junction held 6 bases outside the gene matches.

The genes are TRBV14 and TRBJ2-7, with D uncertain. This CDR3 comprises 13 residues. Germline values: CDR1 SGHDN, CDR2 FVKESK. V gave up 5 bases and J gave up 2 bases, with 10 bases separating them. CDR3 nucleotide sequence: TGTGCCAGCAGCTCGGGCTGGGCCTACGAGCAGTACTTC. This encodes CASSSGWAYEQYF.

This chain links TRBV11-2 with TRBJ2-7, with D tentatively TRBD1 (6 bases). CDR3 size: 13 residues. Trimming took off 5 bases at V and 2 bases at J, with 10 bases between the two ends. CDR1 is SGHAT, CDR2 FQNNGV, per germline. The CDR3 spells CASSRTATYEQYF. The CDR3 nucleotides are TGTGCCAGCAGCCGGACAGCAACCTACGAGCAGTACTTC.

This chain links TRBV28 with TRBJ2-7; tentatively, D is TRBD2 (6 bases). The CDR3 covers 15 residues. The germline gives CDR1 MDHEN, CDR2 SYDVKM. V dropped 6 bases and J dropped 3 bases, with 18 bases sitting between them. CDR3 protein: CASSRDSSYHYEQYF. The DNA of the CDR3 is TGTGCCAGCAGCCGGGACTCATCCTATCACTACGAGCAGTACTTC.